The T cell receptor beta chain under discussion was sequenced for a study of blood T cell repertoires in COVID-19. Study context: The analysed material was cDNA or gDNA that came from T cells, B-cell-depleted T cells, or PBMCs.

The CDR3 consists of 15 residues. Germline V CDR1 and CDR2: ENHRY, SYGVKD. Between the trimmed V and J ends, which lost 0 bases and 4 bases, there was a span of 12 bases. In the original processing: Amplification with reference gene primers provided the estimates of nucleated cell counts. Using immunoSEQ multiplex PCR, the repertoire was profiled, and TCRdb retains in-frame clones only, with some absent. For V, J and clone size, that table is used; D and trimming come from the DNA. The table lists 250,000 to 350,000 clones, approximately 84% of them singletons. The sequence came from a human donor with COVID-19, enrolled during active disease. The donor label of this sample is uncertain. Sequenced: peripheral blood. The rearrangement uses TRBV10-3 and TRBJ1-1; tentatively, D is TRBD1 (6 bases). The CDR3 bases are TGTGCCATCAGTGAGTCGGCTGGGGGCCTCACTGAAGCTTTCTTT. It codes for CAISESAGGLTEAFF.